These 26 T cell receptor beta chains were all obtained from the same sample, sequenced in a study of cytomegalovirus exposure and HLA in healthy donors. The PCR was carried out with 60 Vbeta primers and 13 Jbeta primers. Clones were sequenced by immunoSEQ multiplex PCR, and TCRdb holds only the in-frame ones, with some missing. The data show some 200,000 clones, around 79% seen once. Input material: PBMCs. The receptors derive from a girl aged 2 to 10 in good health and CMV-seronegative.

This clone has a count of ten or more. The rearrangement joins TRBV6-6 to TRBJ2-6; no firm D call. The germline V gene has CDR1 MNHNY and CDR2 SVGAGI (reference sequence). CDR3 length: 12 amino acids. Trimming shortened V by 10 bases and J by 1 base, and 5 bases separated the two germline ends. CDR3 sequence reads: CATFSGANVLTF. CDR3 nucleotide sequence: TGTGCCACCTTTTCTGGGGCCAACGTCCTGACTTTC.

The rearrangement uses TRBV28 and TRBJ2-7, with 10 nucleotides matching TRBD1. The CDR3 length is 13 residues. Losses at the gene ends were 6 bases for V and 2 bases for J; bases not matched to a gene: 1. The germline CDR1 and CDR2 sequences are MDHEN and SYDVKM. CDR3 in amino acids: CASRGTGAYEQYF. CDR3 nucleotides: TGTGCCAGCAGGGGGACAGGGGCCTACGAGCAGTACTTC.

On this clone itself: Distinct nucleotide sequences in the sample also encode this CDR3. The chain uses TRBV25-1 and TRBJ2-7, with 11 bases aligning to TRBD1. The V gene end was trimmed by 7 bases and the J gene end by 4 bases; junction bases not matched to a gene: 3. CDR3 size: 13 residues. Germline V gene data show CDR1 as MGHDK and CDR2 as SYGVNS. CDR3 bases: TGTGCCAGCATGGGGACAGGGGGGTACGAGCAGTACTTC. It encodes CASMGTGGYEQYF.

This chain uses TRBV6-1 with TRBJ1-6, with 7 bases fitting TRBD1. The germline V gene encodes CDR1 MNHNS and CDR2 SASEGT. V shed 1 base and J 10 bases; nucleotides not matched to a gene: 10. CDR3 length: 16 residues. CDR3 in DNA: TGTGCCAGCAGTGAAGTTGTCGGGCAGGGGGGCTCACCCCTCCACTTT. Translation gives CASSEVVGQGGSPLHF.

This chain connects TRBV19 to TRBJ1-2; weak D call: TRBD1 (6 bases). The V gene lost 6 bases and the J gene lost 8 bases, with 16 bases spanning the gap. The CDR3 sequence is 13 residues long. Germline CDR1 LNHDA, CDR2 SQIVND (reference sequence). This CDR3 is CASSSAHGTGYTF. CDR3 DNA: TGTGCCAGTAGCTCCGCCCACGGGACAGGCTACACCTTC.

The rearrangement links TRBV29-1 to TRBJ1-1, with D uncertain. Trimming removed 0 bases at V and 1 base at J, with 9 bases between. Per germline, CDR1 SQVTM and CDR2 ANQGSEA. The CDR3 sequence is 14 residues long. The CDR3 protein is CSVEDFTENTEAFF. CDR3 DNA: TGCAGCGTTGAAGACTTCACAGAGAACACTGAAGCTTTCTTT.

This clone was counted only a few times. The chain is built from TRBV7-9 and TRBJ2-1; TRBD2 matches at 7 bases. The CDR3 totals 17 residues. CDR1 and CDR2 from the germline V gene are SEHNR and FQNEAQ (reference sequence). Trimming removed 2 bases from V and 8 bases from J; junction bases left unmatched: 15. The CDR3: CASSLTRMRERNDEQFF. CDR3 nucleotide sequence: TGTGCCAGCAGCTTAACTCGGATGCGGGAGAGAAACGATGAGCAGTTCTTC.

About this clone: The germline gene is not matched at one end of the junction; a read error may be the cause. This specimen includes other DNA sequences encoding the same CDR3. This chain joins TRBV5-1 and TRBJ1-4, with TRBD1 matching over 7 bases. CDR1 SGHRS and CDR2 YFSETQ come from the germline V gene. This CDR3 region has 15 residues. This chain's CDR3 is CASSLGQATNEKLFF. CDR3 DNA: TGCGCCAGCAGCCTCGGACAGGCAACTAATGAAAAACTGTTCTTT.

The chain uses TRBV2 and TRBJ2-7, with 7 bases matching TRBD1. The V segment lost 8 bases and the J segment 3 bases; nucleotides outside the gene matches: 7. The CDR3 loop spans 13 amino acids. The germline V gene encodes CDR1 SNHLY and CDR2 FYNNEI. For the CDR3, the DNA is TGTGCCAGCCGACAGGGCTCCTTCTACGAGCAGTACTTC. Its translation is CASRQGSFYEQYF.

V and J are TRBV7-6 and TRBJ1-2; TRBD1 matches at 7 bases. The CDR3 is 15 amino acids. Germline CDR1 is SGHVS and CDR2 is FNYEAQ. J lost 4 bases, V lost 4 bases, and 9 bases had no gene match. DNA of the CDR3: TGTGCCAGCAGCTCCGCCGGACAGGACTTCTATGGCTACACCTTC. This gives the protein CASSSAGQDFYGYTF. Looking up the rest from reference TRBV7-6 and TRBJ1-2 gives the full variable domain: GAGVSQSPRYKVTKRGQDVALRCDPISGHVSLYWYRQALGQGPEFLTYFNYEAQQDKSGLPNDRFSAERPEGSISTLTIQRTEQRDSAMYRCASSSAGQDFYGYTFGSGTRLTVV.

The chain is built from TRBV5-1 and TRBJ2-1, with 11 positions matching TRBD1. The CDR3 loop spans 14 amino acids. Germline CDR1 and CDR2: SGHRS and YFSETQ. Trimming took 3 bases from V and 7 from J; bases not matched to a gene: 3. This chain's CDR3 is CASSSGTGGNEQFF. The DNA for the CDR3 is TGCGCCAGCAGCTCCGGGACAGGGGGTAATGAGCAGTTCTTC.

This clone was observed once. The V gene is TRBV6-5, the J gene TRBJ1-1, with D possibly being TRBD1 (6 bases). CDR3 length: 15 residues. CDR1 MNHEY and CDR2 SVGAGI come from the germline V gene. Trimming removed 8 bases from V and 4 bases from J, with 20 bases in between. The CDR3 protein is CASPEQGDGITEAFF. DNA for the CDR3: TGTGCCAGCCCCGAACAGGGAGATGGGATCACTGAAGCTTTCTTT.

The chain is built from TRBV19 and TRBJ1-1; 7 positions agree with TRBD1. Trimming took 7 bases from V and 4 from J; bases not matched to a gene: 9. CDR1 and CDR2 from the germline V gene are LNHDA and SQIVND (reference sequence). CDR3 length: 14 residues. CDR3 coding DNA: TGTGCCAGTATAAGATCGGGGACAGCCACTGAAGCTTTCTTT. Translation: CASIRSGTATEAFF.

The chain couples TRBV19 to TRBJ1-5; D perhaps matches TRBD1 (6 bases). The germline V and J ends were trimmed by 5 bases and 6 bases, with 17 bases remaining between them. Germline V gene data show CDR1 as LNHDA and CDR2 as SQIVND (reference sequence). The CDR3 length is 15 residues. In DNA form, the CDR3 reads TGTGCCAGTAGTCCTCGGGACACAGGCGCTCAGCCCCAGCATTTT. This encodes CASSPRDTGAQPQHF.

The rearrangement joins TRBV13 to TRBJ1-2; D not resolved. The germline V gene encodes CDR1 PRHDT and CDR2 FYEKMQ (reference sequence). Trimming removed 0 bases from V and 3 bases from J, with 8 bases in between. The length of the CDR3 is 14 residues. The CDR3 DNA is TGTGCCAGCAGCTTAGGGGCGGAGGACTATGGCTACACCTTC. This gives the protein CASSLGAEDYGYTF.

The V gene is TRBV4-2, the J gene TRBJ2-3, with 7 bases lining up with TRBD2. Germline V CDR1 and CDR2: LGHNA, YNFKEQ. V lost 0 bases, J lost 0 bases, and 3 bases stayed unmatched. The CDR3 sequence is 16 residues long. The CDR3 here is CASSQDDSGSTDTQYF. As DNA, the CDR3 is TGTGCCAGCAGCCAAGATGATAGCGGGAGCACAGATACGCAGTATTTT.

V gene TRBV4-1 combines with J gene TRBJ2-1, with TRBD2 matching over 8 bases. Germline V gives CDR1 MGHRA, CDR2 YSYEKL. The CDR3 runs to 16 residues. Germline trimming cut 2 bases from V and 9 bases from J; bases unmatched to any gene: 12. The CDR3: CASSQFRGAGVAEQFF. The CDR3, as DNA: TGCGCCAGCAGCCAATTCCGGGGAGCGGGAGTGGCTGAGCAGTTCTTC.

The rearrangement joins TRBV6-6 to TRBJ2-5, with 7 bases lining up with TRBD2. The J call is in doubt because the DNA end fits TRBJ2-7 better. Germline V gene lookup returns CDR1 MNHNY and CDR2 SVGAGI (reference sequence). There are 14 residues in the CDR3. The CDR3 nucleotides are TGTGCCAGCAGGGGGGACTATCCACCCTACGAGCAGTACTTC. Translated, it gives CASRGDYPPYEQYF.

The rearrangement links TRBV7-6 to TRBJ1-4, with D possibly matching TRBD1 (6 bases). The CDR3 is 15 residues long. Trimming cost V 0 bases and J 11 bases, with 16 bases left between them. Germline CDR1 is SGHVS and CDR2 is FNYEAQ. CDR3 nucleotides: TGTGCCAGCAGCTTAGCAACAGGGTACGAGGAGAAACTGTTTTTT. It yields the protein CASSLATGYEEKLFF.

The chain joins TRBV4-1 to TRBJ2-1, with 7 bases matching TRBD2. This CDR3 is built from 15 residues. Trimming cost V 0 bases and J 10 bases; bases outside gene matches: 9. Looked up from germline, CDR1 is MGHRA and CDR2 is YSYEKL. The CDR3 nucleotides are TGCGCCAGCAGCCAAGATTACAGCGGGGTGAGGGAGCAGTTCTTC. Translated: CASSQDYSGVREQFF.

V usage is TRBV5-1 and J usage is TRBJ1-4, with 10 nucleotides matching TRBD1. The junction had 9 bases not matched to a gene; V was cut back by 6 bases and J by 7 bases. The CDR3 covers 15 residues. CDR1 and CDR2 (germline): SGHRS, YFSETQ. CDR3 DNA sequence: TGCGCCAGCACGATCGGGACAGGGGAAGGTGAAAAACTGTTTTTT. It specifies CASTIGTGEGEKLFF.

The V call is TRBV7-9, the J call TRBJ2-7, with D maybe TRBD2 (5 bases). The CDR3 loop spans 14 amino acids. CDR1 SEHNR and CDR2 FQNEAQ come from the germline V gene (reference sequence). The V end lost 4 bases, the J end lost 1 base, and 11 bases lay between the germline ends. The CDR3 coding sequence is TGTGCCAGCAGCTCCCGGGAAGCTTCCTACGAGCAGTACTTC. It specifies CASSSREASYEQYF.

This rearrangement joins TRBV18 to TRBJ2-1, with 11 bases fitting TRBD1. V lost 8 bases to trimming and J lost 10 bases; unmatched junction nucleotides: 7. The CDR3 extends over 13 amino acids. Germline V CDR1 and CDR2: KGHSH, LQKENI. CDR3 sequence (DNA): TGTGCCAGCACCGGACAGGGGGCAGGGGAGCAGTTCTTC. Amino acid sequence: CASTGQGAGEQFF.

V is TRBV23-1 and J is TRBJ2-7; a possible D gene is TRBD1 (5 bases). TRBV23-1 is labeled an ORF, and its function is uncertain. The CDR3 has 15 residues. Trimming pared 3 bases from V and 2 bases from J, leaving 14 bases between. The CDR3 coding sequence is TGCGCCAGCAGTCATAAGCAGGGCGAAGCCTACGAGCAGTACTTC. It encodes CASSHKQGEAYEQYF.

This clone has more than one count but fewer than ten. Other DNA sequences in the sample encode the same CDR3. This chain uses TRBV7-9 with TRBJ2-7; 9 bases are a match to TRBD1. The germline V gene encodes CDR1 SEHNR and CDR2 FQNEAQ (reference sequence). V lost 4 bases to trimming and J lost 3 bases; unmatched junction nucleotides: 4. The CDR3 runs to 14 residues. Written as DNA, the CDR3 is TGTGCCAGCAGCTCCCCGGGACAGGGCTACGAGCAGTACTTC. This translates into CASSSPGQGYEQYF.

The CDR3 loop is CASTPEGLALMDTQYF. For the CDR3, the DNA is TGTGCCAGTACCCCAGAGGGACTAGCGTTGATGGATACGCAGTATTTT. The genes are TRBV19 and TRBJ2-3, with 10 positions matching TRBD2. The CDR3 loop spans 16 amino acids. V trimming: 7 bases; J trimming: 6 bases; junction bases outside the gene matches: 13. In germline, CDR1 is LNHDA, CDR2 SQIVND (reference sequence). Combining the CDR3 with reference TRBV19 and TRBJ2-3 gives the whole variable domain DGGITQSPKYLFRKEGQNVTLSCEQNLNHDAMYWYRQDPGQGLRLIYYSQIVNDFQKGDIAEGYSVSREKKESFPLTVTSAQKNPTAFYLCASTPEGLALMDTQYFGPGTRLTVL.